The rows below give T cell receptor beta chains drawn from one sample of a study of blood T cell repertoires in COVID-19. Repertoires were generated with immunoSEQ multiplex PCR, while TCRdb's copy carries only in-frame clones and drops some. The sample yields under 300,000 clones, 83% seen once. The specimen sequenced was peripheral blood. The origin of the receptors is a woman aged 50 to 65 who had recovered from COVID-19. CDR3s include the opening cysteine and the closing phenylalanine or tryptophan. D genes are given only for firm matches. Only part of the rows carry a size: once, few, many, or a class if the clone is expanded.

D,V,J,size,CDR3,DNA
TRBD1,TRBV5-1,TRBJ2-7,.,CASSLGLSTGAYEQYF,TGCGCCAGCAGCTTGGGACTCTCGACAGGGGCCTACGAGCAGTACTTC
.,TRBV19,TRBJ2-7,.,CASSPDLDGSYEQYF,TGTGCCAGTAGTCCGGACTTGGATGGGTCCTACGAGCAGTACTTC
.,TRBV7-2,TRBJ1-6,.,CASSPQFSYNSPLHF,TGTGCCAGCAGCCCACAGTTCTCCTATAATTCACCCCTCCACTTT
TRBD1,TRBV27,TRBJ2-5,.,CASALGTGGETQYF,TGTGCCAGCGCGCTCGGGACAGGGGGCGAGACCCAGTACTTC
.,TRBV6-2/TRBV6-3,TRBJ1-6,.,CASSTHQSRNSPLHF,TGTGCCAGCAGTACACATCAGTCGAGGAATTCACCCCTCCACTTT
TRBD2,TRBV18,TRBJ2-1,.,CASSPTSGGHNEQFF,TGTGCCAGCTCACCTACTAGCGGGGGACACAATGAGCAGTTCTTC
TRBD1,TRBV7-2,TRBJ1-2,.,CASSSIQGIYGYTF,TGTGCCAGCAGCTCAATACAGGGGATCTATGGCTACACCTTC
.,TRBV18,TRBJ1-5,.,CASSNQGYSNQPQHF,TGTGCCAGCTCAAACCAGGGTTATAGCAATCAGCCCCAGCATTTT
.,TRBV13,TRBJ1-2,once,CASSLFRRVFQDGYTF,TGTGCCAGCAGCTTGTTTAGACGGGTCTTTCAAGATGGCTACACCTTC
.,TRBV6-2/TRBV6-3,TRBJ1-1,.,CASSFDPRGNTEAFF,TGTGCCAGCAGCTTCGACCCCAGAGGAAACACTGAAGCTTTCTTT
TRBD2,TRBV7-6,TRBJ2-3,.,CASSLALGGGAPDTQYF,TGTGCCAGCAGCTTAGCGCTTGGCGGGGGGGCTCCAGATACGCAGTATTTT
TRBD2,TRBV15,TRBJ2-3,.,CATSRVSGFGTDTQYF,TGTGCCACCAGCAGGGTTAGCGGGTTTGGCACAGATACGCAGTATTTT
TRBD1,TRBV2,TRBJ1-6,.,CASRGQGWSAPLHF,TGTGCCAGCAGGGGACAGGGGTGGTCCGCACCCCTCCACTTT
.,TRBV5-1,TRBJ1-6,.,CASSLGENSPLHF,TGCGCCAGCAGCTTGGGAGAAAATTCACCCCTCCACTTT
.,TRBV30,TRBJ1-1,.,CASGHLNTEAFF,TGTGCCTCGGGACACTTGAACACTGAAGCTTTCTTT
TRBD2,TRBV6-5,TRBJ2-7,.,CASSSGDYEQYF,TGTGCCAGTTCTAGCGGGGACTACGAGCAGTACTTC
.,TRBV21-1,TRBJ2-2,.,CASSKMPQPLGTSGRNTGELFF,TGTGCCAGCAGCAAAATGCCCCAGCCTCTAGGGACTAGCGGGAGGAACACCGGGGAGCTGTTTTTT
.,TRBV19,TRBJ1-2,.,CASRFFQTALNYGYTF,TGTGCCAGTAGATTCTTTCAGACAGCTCTGAACTATGGCTACACCTTC
TRBD2,TRBV10-3,TRBJ2-1,.,CAISPMTSGSEKVVQFF,TGTGCCATCAGCCCCATGACTAGCGGGAGTGAGAAGGTGGTTCAGTTCTTC
TRBD1,TRBV7-2,TRBJ2-7,.,CASSLELGRQGSYEQYF,TGTGCCAGCAGCTTAGAATTGGGGCGACAGGGATCGTACGAGCAGTACTTC
TRBD1,TRBV19,TRBJ2-4,once,CASSNDRGGNIQYF,TGTGCCAGTAGTAACGACAGGGGAGGAAACATTCAGTACTTC
.,TRBV2,TRBJ2-5,.,CASAIRDNQETQYF,TGTGCCAGCGCCATCCGGGACAACCAAGAGACCCAGTACTTC
.,TRBV7-2,TRBJ1-1,once,CASSLMSGEAEAFF,TGTGCCAGCAGCCTTATGTCGGGGGAGGCTGAAGCTTTCTTT
.,TRBV7-9,TRBJ1-3,.,CASSLKRGSSGNTIYF,TGTGCCAGCAGTTTGAAGAGGGGGTCCTCTGGAAACACCATATATTTT
TRBD1,TRBV28,TRBJ1-2,.,CASSLGQALGGYTF,TGTGCCAGCAGTTTGGGACAGGCTTTGGGTGGCTACACCTTC
.,TRBV7-9,TRBJ1-2,.,CASSLGAESVYGYTF,TGTGCCAGCAGCTTAGGCGCCGAATCGGTCTATGGCTACACCTTC
.,TRBV6-4,TRBJ2-3,.,CASSEQGVDTDTQYF,TGTGCCAGCAGTGAACAGGGAGTAGACACAGATACGCAGTATTTT
TRBD2,TRBV6-2/TRBV6-3,TRBJ2-1,.,CASSYATSGQGEQFF,TGTGCCAGCAGTTATGCGACTAGCGGACAAGGGGAGCAGTTCTTC
TRBD1,TRBV7-2,TRBJ2-3,.,CASSTQTGVGDTQYF,TGTGCCAGCAGCACCCAGACAGGGGTAGGGGATACGCAGTATTTT
TRBD1,TRBV28,TRBJ1-4,.,CATSRDRGFNEKLFF,TGTGCCACCTCTAGGGACAGGGGATTTAATGAAAAACTGTTTTTT
TRBD1,TRBV28,TRBJ1-1,.,CASSLGDRVNTEAFF,TGTGCCAGCAGTTTAGGGGACAGGGTTAACACTGAAGCTTTCTTT
TRBD1,TRBV29-1,TRBJ1-5,.,CSVFDRGGQPQHF,TGCAGCGTCTTCGACAGGGGCGGACAGCCCCAGCATTTT
TRBD1,TRBV27,TRBJ1-5,.,CASRRQGTVQPQHF,TGTGCCAGCAGGCGACAGGGGACGGTTCAGCCCCAGCATTTT
TRBD1,TRBV5-4,TRBJ1-1,.,CASSLGQGAVNTEAFF,TGTGCCAGCAGCCTGGGACAGGGGGCTGTGAACACTGAAGCTTTCTTT
.,TRBV18,TRBJ2-1,.,CASSPGTRVGGEQFF,TGTGCCAGCTCACCCGGGACAAGGGTCGGAGGTGAGCAGTTCTTC
.,TRBV5-1,TRBJ2-1,once,CASSLEGLTIQFF,TGCGCCAGCAGCTTGGAGGGGCTCACCATACAGTTCTTC
TRBD2,TRBV19,TRBJ2-2,.,CASSSRLAGAGELFF,TGTGCCAGTAGTAGCCGACTAGCGGGAGCCGGGGAGCTGTTTTTT
TRBD2,TRBV27,TRBJ2-7,.,CASRAASGGTYEQYF,TGTGCCAGCAGAGCGGCTAGCGGGGGTACCTACGAGCAGTACTTC
.,TRBV12-3/TRBV12-4,TRBJ1-1,once,CASSLAIEAFF,TGTGCCAGCAGTTTAGCCATTGAAGCTTTCTTT
.,TRBV18,TRBJ1-1,.,CASSGGHQNTEAFF,TGTGCCAGCTCGGGTGGACACCAGAACACTGAAGCTTTCTTT
.,TRBV28,TRBJ1-3,.,CASILDWSSGNTIYF,TGTGCCAGCATCTTAGACTGGAGCTCTGGAAACACCATATATTTT
.,TRBV20-1,TRBJ2-3,.,CSARSLDTQYF,TGCAGTGCTAGGAGCTTAGATACGCAGTATTTT
.,TRBV6-6,TRBJ1-4,.,CASSSDRSTNEKLFF,TGTGCCAGCAGCAGTGACAGGTCGACTAATGAAAAACTGTTTTTT
.,TRBV28,TRBJ2-7,once,CASSLGTRIYEQYF,TGTGCCAGCAGTTTGGGGACACGGATCTACGAGCAGTACTTC
.,TRBV9,TRBJ2-1,few,CASSPGGSAYNEQFF,TGTGCCAGCAGCCCCGGCGGATCCGCCTACAATGAGCAGTTCTTC
TRBD2,TRBV2,TRBJ2-5,.,CASSEFVSGGAETQYF,TGTGCCAGCAGTGAATTTGTTAGCGGGGGGGCAGAGACCCAGTACTTC